The 22 T cell receptor beta chains given below trace back to one sample, sequenced in a study of control samples from healthy donors and cancer patients. TCRdb keeps only in-frame clones here, not all; method: immunoSEQ multiplex PCR. The profile shows about 150,000 clones, 90% to 95% of them singletons. The sequenced sample consisted of blood. These receptors were taken from a woman under 30 in good health.

The chain links TRBV28 to TRBJ1-3; D is uncertain. CDR1 and CDR2 (germline): MDHEN, SYDVKM. Deletions cut 5 bases from V and 2 bases from J, with 16 bases between. CDR3 length equals 16 residues. CDR3 residues: CASSPPPVGTGNTIYF. CDR3 in DNA: TGTGCCAGCAGTCCGCCCCCGGTAGGCACTGGAAACACCATATATTTT.

The V and J genes are TRBV21-1 and TRBJ1-1. TRBV21-1 is termed a pseudogene. The CDR3 runs 9 residues. CDR3 coding DNA: TGTGCCAGACCCCCTGAAGCTTTCTTT. This encodes CARPPEAFF.

V usage is TRBV10-3 and J usage is TRBJ1-1; 9 nucleotides match TRBD1. This CDR3 is 16 amino acids long. Looked up from germline, CDR1 is ENHRY and CDR2 is SYGVKD. The J segment lost 1 base and the V segment lost 4 bases, leaving 7 bases of the junction unmatched. The CDR3 sequence is CAISATRTGENTEAFF. The CDR3, as DNA: TGTGCCATCAGTGCCACAAGGACAGGGGAGAACACTGAAGCTTTCTTT.

The chain links TRBV6-5 to TRBJ2-5, with D tentatively TRBD2 (5 bases). The CDR3 extends over 14 amino acids. The V end was cut by 9 bases, the J end by 3 bases, with 17 bases between. Germline V gene lookup returns CDR1 MNHEY and CDR2 SVGAGI. The CDR3 sequence: CASGRSEGEETQYF. In DNA, the CDR3 is TGTGCCAGTGGGCGTAGCGAGGGTGAAGAGACCCAGTACTTC.

This chain joins TRBV28 and TRBJ1-2, with a possible D match to TRBD1 (5 bases). CDR1 MDHEN and CDR2 SYDVKM come from the germline V gene. The V and J ends lost 8 bases and 7 bases respectively, with 11 bases between them. This CDR3 has 11 residues. The CDR3 loop reads CASGARGGYTF. DNA of the CDR3: TGTGCCAGCGGTGCGAGGGGTGGCTACACCTTC.

This chain joins TRBV19 and TRBJ2-7; 7 bases match TRBD1. CDR3 length: 14 residues. Per germline, CDR1 LNHDA and CDR2 SQIVND (reference sequence). Trimming cost V 5 bases and J 3 bases; bases outside gene matches: 7. As DNA, the CDR3 is TGTGCCAGTAGTCCCCGGGACAGCCACTACGAGCAGTACTTC. Amino acids: CASSPRDSHYEQYF.

This clone occurred once. The chain carries TRBV5-1 and TRBJ2-5, with no clear D. The CDR3 is 15 amino acids. Germline V gene lookup returns CDR1 SGHRS and CDR2 YFSETQ. The V and J ends lost 0 bases and 1 base respectively, with 10 bases between them. CDR3 in amino acids: CASSLEATLQETQYF. For the CDR3, the DNA is TGCGCCAGCAGCTTGGAAGCTACTCTCCAAGAGACCCAGTACTTC.

This chain connects TRBV5-4 to TRBJ2-7; D is perhaps TRBD1 or TRBD2 (5 bases each). Germline V gene sequence: CDR1 SGHNT, CDR2 YYREEE (reference sequence). V dropped 4 bases and J dropped 1 base, with 21 bases sitting between them. The CDR3 is 17 amino acids. The DNA of the CDR3 is TGTGCCAGCAGCCTAGGGACGTCTTTGGGCTCTTCCTACGAGCAGTACTTC. Translated: CASSLGTSLGSSYEQYF.

This clone came up once. The CDR3 DNA sequence: TGTGCCAGCAGCAGGGGAGGGAGCCAGGAAAAACTGTTTTTT. Amino acids: CASSRGGSQEKLFF. The V gene is TRBV11-3, the J gene TRBJ1-4, with D possibly being TRBD1 (5 bases). Germline values: CDR1 SGHNT, CDR2 YENEEA. The ends were cut back, 5 bases at V and 8 bases at J, with 15 bases in the middle. CDR3 length: 14 residues. Filled out from reference TRBV11-3 and TRBJ1-4, the complete variable domain reads EAGVVQSPRYKIIEKKQPVAFWCNPISGHNTLYWYLQNLGQGPELLIRYENEEAVDDSQLPKDRFSAERLKGVDSTLKIQPAELGDSAVYLCASSRGGSQEKLFFGSGTQLSVL.

For the CDR3, the DNA is TGTGCCAGCAGCAACCAGACTTCCGGTGTCACTGAAGCTTTCTTT. This encodes CASSNQTSGVTEAFF. The gene calls are TRBV21-1 and TRBJ1-1. TRBV21-1 is termed a pseudogene. The CDR3 covers 15 residues.

CDR3 DNA: TGCGCCAGCAGCCTGGCACTACCCACTAGCGGGAGATCAGAGACCCAGTACTTC. Translated: CASSLALPTSGRSETQYF. V gene TRBV5-1 combines with J gene TRBJ2-5; 11 bases align to TRBD2. The CDR3 runs 18 residues. The V gene's germline CDR1 is SGHRS and CDR2 YFSETQ. After removal of 4 bases from V and 4 bases from J, the junction contained 15 bases not matched to a gene.

The chain is built from TRBV6-2 or TRBV6-3 and TRBJ1-5; 9 positions agree with TRBD1. The J segment lost 2 bases and the V segment lost 4 bases, leaving 15 bases of the junction unmatched. The CDR3 sequence is 19 residues long. CDR1 MNHEY and CDR2 SVGEGT come from the germline V gene. The CDR3 DNA reads TGTGCCAGCAGTTCTAGAGGGACAGGGAGTCCCCTTGGCAATCAGCCCCAGCATTTT. It specifies CASSSRGTGSPLGNQPQHF.

The CDR3 coding sequence is TGTGCCAGCAGCTTGGAGTCAGATACGCAGTATTTT. Residues: CASSLESDTQYF. The rearrangement joins TRBV5-6 to TRBJ2-3; D is unresolved. V lost 0 bases and J lost 4, with 3 bases in between. CDR1 SGHDT and CDR2 YYEEEE come from the germline V gene. This CDR3 has 12 residues.

The chain links TRBV5-6 to TRBJ2-4, with TRBD2 matching 9 bases. The CDR3 extends over 17 amino acids. Germline V gene sequence: CDR1 SGHDT, CDR2 YYEEEE. V gave up 4 bases and J gave up 0 bases; unmatched junction bases: 8. CDR3 coding DNA: TGTGCCAGCAGCAAGCAGCTAGCGGGGCTAGCCAAAAACATTCAGTACTTC. Its protein product is CASSKQLAGLAKNIQYF.

The chain combines TRBV24-1 with TRBJ2-2; D remains ambiguous. Germline CDR1 and CDR2: KGHDR and SFDVKD. The V end was cut by 4 bases, the J end by 6 bases, with 5 bases between. The length of the CDR3 is 12 residues. DNA of the CDR3: TGTGCCACCAGTGAGGTCCCCGGGGAGCTGTTTTTT. Translating gives CATSEVPGELFF.

This chain connects TRBV7-9 to TRBJ2-2; 8 nucleotides line up with TRBD2. Losses at the gene ends were 3 bases for V and 6 bases for J; bases not matched to a gene: 15. Germline V gene lookup returns CDR1 SEHNR and CDR2 FQNEAQ (reference sequence). The CDR3 runs 18 residues. CDR3 loop: CASSLLGGGWSSAGELFF. The CDR3 DNA is TGTGCCAGCAGCTTGCTGGGCGGGGGGTGGTCTTCCGCCGGGGAGCTGTTTTTT. The whole variable domain, filled in from reference TRBV7-9 and TRBJ2-2, reads DTGVSQNPRHKITKRGQNVTFRCDPISEHNRLYWYRQTLGQGPEFLTYFQNEAQLEKSRLLSDRFSAERPKGSFSTLEIQRTEQGDSAMYLCASSLLGGGWSSAGELFFGEGSRLTVL.

This clone was picked up one time. This chain joins TRBV5-1 and TRBJ2-7; TRBD1 agrees at 11 bases. The germline gives CDR1 SGHRS, CDR2 YFSETQ. V was pared by 0 bases and J by 6 bases, with 2 bases of the junction left unmatched. The CDR3 length is 14 residues. The CDR3: CASSLAGTGGEQYF. CDR3 sequence (DNA): TGCGCCAGCAGCTTGGCAGGGACAGGGGGCGAGCAGTACTTC.

The CDR3 loop reads CASSPGILDQPQHF. The CDR3 nucleotides are TGTGCCAGCAGTCCCGGGATCTTGGACCAGCCCCAGCATTTT. The V gene is TRBV5-4, the J gene TRBJ1-5, with D unresolved. The CDR3 has 14 residues. Germline V gene sequence: CDR1 SGHNT, CDR2 YYREEE (reference sequence). V was clipped by 5 bases and J by 7 bases, with 16 bases between them.

V is TRBV6-5 and J is TRBJ1-1; 8 bases are shared with TRBD1. The CDR3 length is 14 residues. The V segment lost 6 bases and the J segment 5 bases; nucleotides outside the gene matches: 8. In germline, CDR1 is MNHEY, CDR2 SVGAGI. The CDR3 bases are TGTGCCAGCAGGCCCGACAGGGGATTGACTGAAGCTTTCTTT. As protein: CASRPDRGLTEAFF.

The J gene is TRBJ1-1, the V gene TRBV6-4; the D gene is possibly TRBD1 (5 bases). The CDR3 is made up of 13 amino acids. V shed 4 bases and J shed 8 bases, with 14 bases lying between them. The germline CDR1 and CDR2 sequences are MRHNA and SNTAGT. The CDR3 bases are TGTGCCAGCAGTGGCACAGGAATGGGGGAAGCTTTCTTT. Translated, it gives CASSGTGMGEAFF.

The chain has TRBV5-1 and TRBJ1-1, with 10 bases aligning to TRBD1. The junction had 7 bases not matched to a gene; V was cut back by 4 bases and J by 1 base. The CDR3 extends over 16 amino acids. From germline, CDR1 is SGHRS and CDR2 YFSETQ. The DNA for the CDR3 is TGCGCCAGCAGCAACCCGGGACAGGGGAAGAACACTGAAGCTTTCTTT. This translates into CASSNPGQGKNTEAFF. Using reference TRBV5-1 and TRBJ1-1 for the parts outside the CDR3, the full variable domain is KAGVTQTPRYLIKTRGQQVTLSCSPISGHRSVSWYQQTPGQGLQFLFEYFSETQRNKGNFPGRFSGRQFSNSRSEMNVSTLELGDSALYLCASSNPGQGKNTEAFFGQGTRLTVV.

This chain joins TRBV2 and TRBJ2-7; no clear D. Germline values: CDR1 SNHLY, CDR2 FYNNEI. V lost 9 bases and J lost 2, with 14 bases in between. The CDR3 has 13 amino acids. CDR3 in amino acids: CASGVGVTYEQYF. DNA for the CDR3: TGTGCCAGTGGAGTGGGCGTAACCTACGAGCAGTACTTC.